Listed here are 28 T cell receptor beta chains from one sample, sequenced in a study of shared clonotypes between healthy human individuals. The table came from immunoSEQ multiplex PCR; TCRdb's copy has only in-frame clones and leaves some out. The table has about a million clones, about three quarters seen once. Sequenced material: memory CD4+ T cells sorted from blood. Subset meaning: CD45RA-negative fraction. The receptors here all came from a man younger than 35 in good health.

The chain joins TRBV5-1 to TRBJ2-1; tentatively, D is TRBD2 (6 bases). This CDR3 region has 14 residues. CDR1 is SGHRS, CDR2 YFSETQ, per germline. V lost 6 bases and J 1 base, leaving 11 bases between the germline ends. The CDR3 spells CASTDGGSYNEQFF. The CDR3, as DNA: TGCGCCAGCACCGATGGGGGGTCCTACAATGAGCAGTTCTTC.

The gene calls are TRBV10-3 and TRBJ1-2; 12 nucleotides align to TRBD1. Germline assignment: CDR1 ENHRY and CDR2 SYGVKD. CDR3 length equals 15 residues. After removal of 11 bases from V and 0 bases from J, the junction contained 7 bases not matched to a gene. The CDR3 bases are TGTGCCGCGAAGGGACAGGGGGCTGCTAACTATGGCTACACCTTC. It codes for CAAKGQGAANYGYTF.

CDR3 bases: TGTGCCAGCAGTGAAGGCCAGCTAGGTAACACTGAAGCTTTCTTT. Amino acid sequence: CASSEGQLGNTEAFF. The rearrangement joins TRBV6-1 to TRBJ1-1, with D unresolved. Deletions cut 1 base from V and 2 bases from J, with 11 bases between. This CDR3 region has 15 residues. Germline loops: CDR1 MNHNS, CDR2 SASEGT.

This chain connects TRBV10-2 to TRBJ1-6; no clear D gene. The V gene lost 3 bases and the J gene lost 11 bases, with 11 bases spanning the gap. The CDR3 totals 13 residues. CDR1 and CDR2 (germline): WSHSY, SAAADI. CDR3 coding DNA: TGCGCCAGCAGTGAAGAACGGGGAACACCCCTCCACTTT. Protein: CASSEERGTPLHF.

V is TRBV5-6 and J is TRBJ2-3; TRBD2 matches at 9 bases. Germline V gene sequence: CDR1 SGHDT, CDR2 YYEEEE. V trimming: 2 bases; J trimming: 5 bases; junction bases outside the gene matches: 6. This CDR3 is built from 15 residues. The CDR3 coding sequence is TGTGCCAGCAGCTTATCTAGCGGGACGAGAGATACGCAGTATTTT. This sequence encodes CASSLSSGTRDTQYF.

The chain has TRBV15 and TRBJ1-1; tentative D call: TRBD1 (5 bases). This CDR3 comprises 17 residues. The germline CDR1 and CDR2 sequences are LNHNV and YYDKDF (reference sequence). Trimming cost V 4 bases and J 2 bases, with 20 bases left between them. The CDR3 protein is CATSTIIQGPLNTEAFF. The CDR3 DNA reads as TGTGCCACCAGCACCATCATCCAGGGACCATTAAACACTGAAGCTTTCTTT.

The V call is TRBV6-5, the J call TRBJ1-2; perhaps TRBD1 as D (6 bases). V shed 5 bases and J shed 4 bases, with 14 bases lying between them. The germline CDR1 and CDR2 sequences are MNHEY and SVGAGI. The CDR3 consists of 14 residues. The CDR3 sequence: CASSRTANLYGYTF. The CDR3 DNA sequence: TGTGCCAGCAGTAGGACAGCAAATCTCTATGGCTACACCTTC.

On this clone: Other DNA sequences of this sample code for an identical CDR3. This chain uses TRBV15 with TRBJ2-7; 11 bases line up with TRBD1. This CDR3 has 15 residues. Germline V gene data show CDR1 as LNHNV and CDR2 as YYDKDF (reference sequence). Unmatched junction bases numbered 4, after V lost 3 bases and J lost 3 bases. DNA of the CDR3: TGTGCCACCAGCAGGTCCGGGACAGGGGGCTACGAGCAGTACTTC. This encodes CATSRSGTGGYEQYF.

The CDR3 nucleotides are TGTGCCAGCAAGTCCGGCGGGGCCTACGAGCAGTACTTC. The encoded protein is CASKSGGAYEQYF. This rearrangement joins TRBV2 to TRBJ2-7; tentative D call: TRBD2 (6 bases). The CDR3 covers 13 residues. In germline, CDR1 is SNHLY, CDR2 FYNNEI. Trimming removed 7 bases from V and 2 bases from J, with 12 bases in between.

The chain combines TRBV7-3 with TRBJ2-7; D not resolved. V lost 11 bases and J 1 base, leaving 3 bases between the germline ends. This CDR3 has 9 residues. Germline V gives CDR1 SGHTA, CDR2 FQGTGA. CDR3 sequence reads: CAGSYEQYF. As DNA, the CDR3 is TGTGCCGGGTCCTACGAGCAGTACTTC. The full variable domain, in which reference TRBV7-3 and TRBJ2-7 provide the parts outside the CDR3, is GAGVSQTPSNKVTEKGKYVELRCDPISGHTALYWYRQSLGQGPEFLIYFQGTGAADDSGLPNDRFFAVRPEGSVSTLKIQRTERGDSAVYLCAGSYEQYFGPGTRLTVT.

The chain carries TRBV6-5 and TRBJ1-2; the D gene is possibly TRBD1 (6 bases). The V gene's germline CDR1 is MNHEY and CDR2 SVGAGI. The CDR3 is made up of 14 amino acids. V dropped 4 bases and J dropped 6 bases, with 15 bases sitting between them. CDR3 sequence (DNA): TGTGCCAGCAGTTCGGGACGGGGGGCACATGGCTACACCTTC. Translated: CASSSGRGAHGYTF.

This clone was observed once. V gene TRBV7-8 combines with J gene TRBJ2-3; maybe TRBD1 (6 bases). There are 17 residues in the CDR3. The V gene lost 1 base and the J gene lost 6 bases, with 20 bases spanning the gap. CDR1 and CDR2 from the germline V gene are SGHVS and FQNEAQ. The CDR3 region is CASSLEGVRGYGDTQYF. CDR3 nucleotides: TGTGCCAGCAGCTTAGAAGGGGTCAGGGGTTATGGGGATACGCAGTATTTT.

In its sample, this clone was seen once. Other DNA sequences of this sample code for an identical CDR3. The chain links TRBV28 to TRBJ2-3; D is undetermined. CDR3 length: 11 residues. V shed 6 bases and J shed 5 bases, with 6 bases lying between them. Germline CDR1 reads MDHEN; CDR2 reads SYDVKM. The CDR3 here is CASSPRDTQYF. CDR3 nucleotide sequence: TGTGCCAGCAGCCCTCGAGATACGCAGTATTTT.

As for this clone: A much more abundant neighbour one base away suggests this may be a read error. Distinct nucleotide sequences in the sample also encode this CDR3. The J gene is TRBJ1-5, the V gene TRBV2, with TRBD1 identical over 11 bases. V dropped 6 bases and J dropped 4; count of bases not matched to a gene: 2. The germline CDR1 and CDR2 sequences are SNHLY and FYNNEI. The CDR3 has 14 amino acids. CDR3: CASSGTGGNQPQHF. CDR3 bases: TGTGCCAGCAGCGGGACAGGGGGAAATCAGCCCCAGCATTTT.

In its sample, this clone was seen once. V gene TRBV10-2 combines with J gene TRBJ2-1, with 12 bases identical to TRBD2. The V gene end was trimmed by 0 bases and the J gene end by 5 bases; junction bases not matched to a gene: 5. The CDR3 sequence is 17 residues long. Per the germline V gene, CDR1 is WSHSY and CDR2 is SAAADI. Here the CDR3 reads CASSESLLAGGNNEQFF. The CDR3 coding sequence is TGCGCCAGCAGTGAGTCACTTCTAGCGGGAGGGAACAATGAGCAGTTCTTC.

The chain combines TRBV6-5 with TRBJ1-2, with no clear D. The CDR3 extends over 14 amino acids. Deletions cut 5 bases from V and 7 bases from J, with 17 bases between. Germline CDR1 MNHEY, CDR2 SVGAGI. The CDR3 DNA is TGTGCCAGCAGTACAGACGGGGTAGTGGGTGGCTACACCTTC. This sequence encodes CASSTDGVVGGYTF.

The gene calls are TRBV7-2 and TRBJ2-3; D not resolved. The ends were cut back, 6 bases at V and 5 bases at J, with 15 bases in the middle. The CDR3 totals 14 residues. Germline CDR1 SGHTA, CDR2 FQGNSA. For the CDR3, the DNA is TGTGCCAGCAGACTCGCCGGCTCGGGAGATACGCAGTATTTT. Translated, it gives CASRLAGSGDTQYF.

This clone has just one count. The V and J genes are TRBV29-1 and TRBJ1-5; tentatively, D is TRBD1 (5 bases). V was trimmed by 5 bases and J by 9 bases, leaving 17 bases between them. CDR3 length: 13 residues. Germline V gene sequence: CDR1 SQVTM, CDR2 ANQGSEA. CDR3 sequence reads: CSVRGQGEGPQHF. The CDR3 DNA reads TGCAGCGTTAGGGGCCAGGGTGAGGGGCCCCAGCATTTT.

The V and J genes are TRBV27 and TRBJ2-7; TRBD1 matches at 9 bases. CDR1 is MNHEY, CDR2 SMNVEV, per germline (reference sequence). This CDR3 region has 16 residues. V shed 0 bases, J shed 2 bases, and the junction held 5 bases outside the gene matches. CDR3 sequence (DNA): TGTGCCAGCAGTTTATCGAAGACAGGGGGAGCCTACGAGCAGTACTTC. Translated: CASSLSKTGGAYEQYF.

In this sample, this clone turned up a few times. The chain carries TRBV19 and TRBJ2-2, with TRBD1 identical over 9 bases. The CDR3 is 15 amino acids. V dropped 4 bases and J dropped 4; count of bases not matched to a gene: 4. Germline lookup yields CDR1 LNHDA and CDR2 SQIVND (reference sequence). The CDR3 here is CASSTRDRATGELFF. The CDR3 DNA sequence: TGTGCCAGTAGTACCCGGGACAGGGCCACCGGGGAGCTGTTTTTT.

V usage is TRBV2 and J usage is TRBJ2-3; 9 nucleotides line up with TRBD1. Germline-derived CDR1 and CDR2 are SNHLY and FYNNEI. The CDR3 is made up of 13 amino acids. The ends lost 8 bases at V and 3 bases at J; junction bases unmatched: 3. The CDR3, as DNA: TGTGCCAGCGGGGGACAGGGTACAGATACGCAGTATTTT. Protein sequence: CASGGQGTDTQYF.

CDR3 nucleotides: TGTGCCAGCACCCCCCGGGGACAGGGGATGGGGACCCAGTACTTC. Translating gives CASTPRGQGMGTQYF. The rearrangement joins TRBV7-2 to TRBJ2-5; 10 bases are shared with TRBD1. This CDR3 has 15 amino acids. CDR1 and CDR2 from the germline V gene are SGHTA and FQGNSA. V dropped 7 bases and J dropped 7; count of bases not matched to a gene: 12.

V is TRBV28 and J is TRBJ2-6; D remains ambiguous. This CDR3 comprises 14 residues. Trimming removed 6 bases from V and 2 bases from J, with 8 bases in between. The germline V gene has CDR1 MDHEN and CDR2 SYDVKM. CDR3 amino acids: CASSEPAGANVLTF. DNA of the CDR3: TGTGCCAGCAGCGAGCCCGCTGGGGCCAACGTCCTGACTTTC.

The chain recombines TRBV28 with TRBJ1-4, with 7 bases aligning to TRBD1. The J segment lost 10 bases and the V segment lost 3 bases, leaving 11 bases of the junction unmatched. Germline lookup yields CDR1 MDHEN and CDR2 SYDVKM. The CDR3 extends over 15 amino acids. CDR3 in DNA: TGTGCCAGCAGTTTGTCCCAGACAGGGAGGGGAAAACTGTTTTTT. As protein: CASSLSQTGRGKLFF.

The genes are TRBV5-1 and TRBJ2-1; 8 nucleotides line up with TRBD1. V gave up 0 bases and J gave up 7 bases; unmatched junction bases: 9. The germline V gene encodes CDR1 SGHRS and CDR2 YFSETQ. This CDR3 region has 16 residues. The CDR3 DNA follows: TGCGCCAGCAGCTTGGGGGGGACAGGTTATCATAATGAGCAGTTCTTC. Encoded protein: CASSLGGTGYHNEQFF. The full variable domain, its missing parts supplied by reference TRBV5-1 and TRBJ2-1, is KAGVTQTPRYLIKTRGQQVTLSCSPISGHRSVSWYQQTPGQGLQFLFEYFSETQRNKGNFPGRFSGRQFSNSRSEMNVSTLELGDSALYLCASSLGGTGYHNEQFFGPGTRLTVL.

The chain couples TRBV4-1 to TRBJ2-7, with 14 bases matching TRBD2. The ends lost 1 base at V and 6 bases at J; junction bases unmatched: 17. The germline gives CDR1 MGHRA, CDR2 YSYEKL. CDR3 size: 20 residues. The CDR3 sequence: CASSQARFGGTSGSVGEQYF. CDR3 sequence (DNA): TGCGCCAGCAGCCAAGCCCGTTTTGGAGGGACTAGCGGGAGTGTTGGCGAGCAGTACTTC.

This clone appeared many times. The rearrangement joins TRBV2 to TRBJ2-7, with TRBD2 matching over 10 bases. CDR3 length: 15 residues. Looked up from germline, CDR1 is SNHLY and CDR2 is FYNNEI. The V segment lost 4 bases and the J segment 0 bases; nucleotides outside the gene matches: 3. In DNA, the CDR3 is TGTGCCAGCAGTGTAGCGGGAGGTGGCTCCTACGAGCAGTACTTC. Amino acid sequence: CASSVAGGGSYEQYF.

V and J are TRBV10-3 and TRBJ1-5; D not certain. The CDR3 length is 13 residues. Germline loops: CDR1 ENHRY, CDR2 SYGVKD. V was shortened by 3 bases and J by 11 bases, with 14 bases between the two germline ends. In DNA form, the CDR3 reads TGTGCCATCAGTGATGTTTATAAGGTGGCCCAGCATTTT. Protein product: CAISDVYKVAQHF.